The next 32 T cell receptor beta chains were all read from a single sample in a study of T cells in Graves' hyperthyroidism and ophthalmopathy. The TCR beta CDR3 regions underwent amplification using RNA transcripts as the source. HTBI primers were used for first-round RT-PCR of the TCR CDR3. TCRdb ran MiXCR on the multiplex PCR reads and lists one entry per CDR3 protein. The sample has more than 350,000 distinct CDR3 sequences; about 14% are singletons. Sequencing input: blood. These receptors came from a woman aged 25-40 years with Graves' ophthalmopathy.

This clonotype was found many times. This chain connects TRBV6-1 to TRBJ2-2; 9 bases map to TRBD1. V gave up 6 bases and J gave up 5 bases; unmatched junction bases: 4. The CDR3 length is 14 residues. Germline CDR1 MNHNS, CDR2 SASEGT. The CDR3 nucleotides read TGTGCCAGCAGCGGGGACAGGGTAACCGGGGAGCTGTTTTTT. Protein product: CASSGDRVTGELFF.

This clonotype was seen ten or more times. The chain has TRBV9 and TRBJ2-4; 9 nucleotides line up with TRBD1. This CDR3 is built from 14 residues. Trimming at V came to 4 bases and at J to 7 bases, leaving 6 bases not matched to a gene. The germline gives CDR1 SGDLS, CDR2 YYNGEE. CDR3 bases: TGTGCCAGCAGCACCGCCGGGACAGGGAACATTCAGTACTTC. It translates to CASSTAGTGNIQYF. The whole variable domain, remainder taken from reference TRBV9 and TRBJ2-4, is DSGVTQTPKHLITATGQRVTLRCSPRSGDLSVYWYQQSLDQGLQFLIQYYNGEERAKGNILERFSAQQFPDLHSELNLSSLELGDSALYFCASSTAGTGNIQYFGAGTRLSVL.

This clonotype was seen at least ten times. The chain uses TRBV6-1 and TRBJ1-2; D may be TRBD1 (5 bases). Trimming took 7 bases from V and 3 from J, leaving 24 bases between them. CDR1 is MNHNS, CDR2 SASEGT, per germline. This CDR3 is 17 amino acids long. The CDR3 nucleotides are TGTGCCAGCAACCTCCAGGATGGGTTTTTGGGGGACTATGGCTACACCTTC. Its protein product is CASNLQDGFLGDYGYTF.

This clonotype was detected only once. The chain joins TRBV27 to TRBJ2-5, with D hard to call. Germline V lookup: CDR1 MNHEY, CDR2 SMNVEV (reference sequence). The germline V and J ends were trimmed by 4 bases and 5 bases, with 11 bases remaining between them. The CDR3 covers 13 residues. The chain's CDR3 is CASSSSGVETQYF. CDR3 sequence (DNA): TGTGCCAGCAGTTCTTCCGGAGTGGAGACCCAGTACTTC.

This clonotype was seen just once. V gene TRBV7-2 combines with J gene TRBJ2-1; 13 bases agree with TRBD2. CDR3 length equals 15 residues. V gave up 2 bases and J gave up 9 bases; unmatched junction bases: 4. Germline V lookup: CDR1 SGHTA, CDR2 FQGNSA. The CDR3 DNA is TGTGCCAGCAGCTTAAAGAGGACTAGCGGGAGTGAGCAGTTCTTC. Protein product: CASSLKRTSGSEQFF.

This clonotype has at least ten counts. The chain recombines TRBV20-1 with TRBJ2-7, with a weak D call TRBD1 (5 bases). Per the germline V gene, CDR1 is DFQATT and CDR2 is SNEGSKA (reference sequence). This CDR3 region has 14 residues. Trimming took 3 bases from V and 1 from J, leaving 13 bases between them. This CDR3 is CSARGLGHSYEQYF. The CDR3 bases are TGCAGTGCTAGGGGGCTTGGGCATTCCTACGAGCAGTACTTC.

Many counts were recorded for this clonotype. The V call is TRBV3-1, the J call TRBJ1-5, with TRBD1 identical over 8 bases. Trimming at V came to 3 bases and at J to 4 bases, leaving 11 bases not matched to a gene. Germline assignment: CDR1 LGHDT and CDR2 YNNKEL (reference sequence). This CDR3 comprises 17 residues. CDR3 sequence: CASSHFLDRVDNQPQHF. The CDR3 region has the DNA TGTGCCAGCAGCCATTTCTTGGACAGGGTCGATAATCAGCCCCAGCATTTT.

This clonotype was counted at least ten times. The V call is TRBV6-2 or TRBV6-3, the J call TRBJ2-7, with D possibly called TRBD1 or TRBD2 (6 bases each). Trimming removed 2 bases from V and 6 bases from J, with 20 bases in between. This CDR3 comprises 16 residues. Germline CDR1 is MNHEY and CDR2 is SVGEGT. The CDR3 is CASSYPFERGRFEQYF. CDR3 in DNA: TGTGCCAGCAGTTACCCCTTCGAGAGGGGGAGGTTCGAGCAGTACTTC.

This clonotype has a count of ten or more. The chain links TRBV7-6 to TRBJ2-2; the match to TRBD1 covers 10 bases. Germline V gene sequence: CDR1 SGHVS, CDR2 FNYEAQ. This CDR3 is 16 amino acids long. V lost 1 base and J lost 6; bases outside the gene matches: 5. CDR3 coding DNA: TGTGCCAGCAGCTTAGGGGACAGGGGTTCACCCGGGGAGCTGTTTTTT. The encoded protein is CASSLGDRGSPGELFF. Combining the CDR3 with reference TRBV7-6 and TRBJ2-2 gives the whole variable domain GAGVSQSPRYKVTKRGQDVALRCDPISGHVSLYWYRQALGQGPEFLTYFNYEAQQDKSGLPNDRFSAERPEGSISTLTIQRTEQRDSAMYRCASSLGDRGSPGELFFGEGSRLTVL.

This clonotype was seen repeatedly, ten times or more. The chain employs TRBV30 and TRBJ1-2; 9 bases are a match to TRBD1. Germline trimming cut 2 bases from V and 4 bases from J; bases unmatched to any gene: 5. Germline V lookup: CDR1 GTSNPN, CDR2 SVGIG (reference sequence). This CDR3 contains 14 residues. Here the CDR3 DNA reads TGTGCCTGGAGTCCGGGACAGGGATTCTATGGCTACACCTTC. It translates to CAWSPGQGFYGYTF.

This clonotype was seen only a few times. The rearrangement links TRBV7-9 to TRBJ2-3; D may be TRBD1 or TRBD2 (5 bases each). Deletions cut 5 bases from V and 8 bases from J, with 11 bases between. Germline assignment: CDR1 SEHNR and CDR2 FQNEAQ (reference sequence). This CDR3 is built from 12 residues. CDR3 loop: CASSPLGGTQYF. The CDR3 bases are TGTGCCAGCAGCCCCCTTGGGGGTACGCAGTATTTT. Full variable domain (missing parts from reference TRBV7-9 and TRBJ2-3): DTGVSQNPRHKITKRGQNVTFRCDPISEHNRLYWYRQTLGQGPEFLTYFQNEAQLEKSRLLSDRFSAERPKGSFSTLEIQRTEQGDSAMYLCASSPLGGTQYFGPGTRLTVL.

This clonotype was found many times. The chain employs TRBV28 and TRBJ2-7; D remains ambiguous. From germline, CDR1 is MDHEN and CDR2 SYDVKM. The germline V and J ends were trimmed by 6 bases and 2 bases, with 17 bases remaining between them. CDR3 size: 15 residues. The CDR3 loop reads CASSSDWGGAYEQYF. In DNA, the CDR3 is TGTGCCAGCAGCTCAGACTGGGGTGGGGCCTACGAGCAGTACTTC.

This clonotype was counted many times. The rearrangement joins TRBV5-6 to TRBJ1-2; unclear D gene. This CDR3 comprises 13 residues. Germline assignment: CDR1 SGHDT and CDR2 YYEEEE. The V end was cut by 4 bases, the J end by 4 bases, with 11 bases between. The CDR3 bases are TGTGCCAGCAGCCTTGACCGATTCTATGGCTACACCTTC. The encoded protein is CASSLDRFYGYTF.

At least ten counts were recorded for this clonotype. The J gene is TRBJ2-5, the V gene TRBV28, with D possibly being TRBD1 (6 bases). Looked up from germline, CDR1 is MDHEN and CDR2 is SYDVKM. V was shortened by 3 bases and J by 1 base, with 18 bases between the two germline ends. The CDR3 is 17 amino acids. Written as DNA, the CDR3 is TGTGCCAGCAGTTTTGGGGGCCTAAAGAGGGGCCAAGAGACCCAGTACTTC. It translates to CASSFGGLKRGQETQYF.

This clonotype was found many times. V is TRBV2 and J is TRBJ2-2; TRBD1 is a possible D gene (6 bases). CDR3 length: 13 amino acids. V was trimmed by 6 bases and J by 5 bases, leaving 10 bases between them. Germline values: CDR1 SNHLY, CDR2 FYNNEI. DNA for the CDR3: TGTGCCAGCAGCGAACAGGGTACCGGGGAGCTGTTTTTT. Its translation: CASSEQGTGELFF.

Many counts were recorded for this clonotype. This chain uses TRBV12-3 or TRBV12-4 with TRBJ2-3; 11 bases align to TRBD2. CDR3 length: 16 residues. Germline trimming cut 8 bases from V and 2 bases from J; bases unmatched to any gene: 9. CDR3 DNA sequence: TGTGCCAGCGGGTCGAAACTAGCGGGGGTCACAGATACGCAGTATTTT. Encoded protein: CASGSKLAGVTDTQYF.

CDR3 DNA: TGCAGTGCTCTTACTTTCGGGACATCTAGCACAGATACGCAGTATTTT. This sequence encodes CSALTFGTSSTDTQYF. The rearrangement uses TRBV20-1 and TRBJ2-3, with D perhaps TRBD1 (6 bases). CDR1 and CDR2 (germline): DFQATT, SNEGSKA (reference sequence). This CDR3 region has 16 residues. V shed 5 bases and J shed 0 bases, with 18 bases lying between them.

The rearrangement joins TRBV6-1 to TRBJ1-5; 7 positions match TRBD1. The V gene's germline CDR1 is MNHNS and CDR2 SASEGT. V shed 6 bases, J shed 9 bases, and the junction held 17 bases outside the gene matches. This CDR3 comprises 16 residues. CDR3 amino acids: CASRMTEGAPAGPQHF. As DNA, the CDR3 is TGTGCCAGCAGAATGACGGAGGGGGCACCAGCTGGGCCCCAGCATTTT.

The sample holds many counts of this clonotype. The chain couples TRBV2 to TRBJ1-2; possibly TRBD1 for D (5 bases). The CDR3 is 16 residues long. CDR1 is SNHLY, CDR2 FYNNEI, per germline. The ends were cut back, 4 bases at V and 3 bases at J, with 18 bases in the middle. The CDR3 sequence is CASSARGVSFDYGYTF. In nucleotides, the CDR3 is TGTGCCAGCAGTGCCCGGGGGGTTAGTTTTGACTATGGCTACACCTTC.

The table lists this clonotype with a count of one. This chain joins TRBV4-1 and TRBJ2-5; TRBD1 matches at 12 bases. This CDR3 has 18 amino acids. Germline V gene sequence: CDR1 MGHRA, CDR2 YSYEKL. The J segment lost 1 base and the V segment lost 0 bases, leaving 6 bases of the junction unmatched. DNA for the CDR3: TGCGCCAGCAGCCAAGAGTTTGGGACAGGGGGCCCCCAAGAGACCCAGTACTTC. It specifies CASSQEFGTGGPQETQYF.

The chain employs TRBV3-1 and TRBJ2-1; TRBD2 aligns across 12 bases. Germline V CDR1 and CDR2: LGHDT, YNNKEL (reference sequence). This CDR3 has 16 residues. Trimming cost V 5 bases and J 7 bases; bases outside gene matches: 9. The CDR3 sequence is CASSKTSGGPWNEQFF. As DNA, the CDR3 is TGTGCCAGCAGCAAGACTAGCGGGGGTCCTTGGAATGAGCAGTTCTTC.

This clonotype was detected a few times. The J gene is TRBJ2-5, the V gene TRBV15; perhaps TRBD2 as D (5 bases). Germline lookup yields CDR1 LNHNV and CDR2 YYDKDF (reference sequence). This CDR3 comprises 14 residues. Trimming took off 5 bases at V and 2 bases at J, with 12 bases between the two ends. For the CDR3, the DNA is TGTGCCACCAGCCAACCCACGGGGCAAGAGACCCAGTACTTC. It is translated as CATSQPTGQETQYF.

This clonotype appeared once. This chain uses TRBV27 with TRBJ2-5, with D unresolved. The J call may be faulty, since TRBJ2-1 better matches the DNA end. Germline values: CDR1 MNHEY, CDR2 SMNVEV (reference sequence). The CDR3 runs 13 residues. The DNA for the CDR3 is TGTGCCAGCAGCCCCCCCGCGAGTCTTTCCCAGTTCTTC. Translation gives CASSPPASLSQFF.

This clonotype was observed at least ten times. J is TRBJ2-3 and V is TRBV5-1; TRBD1 aligns across 7 bases. The CDR3 has 14 amino acids. CDR1 SGHRS and CDR2 YFSETQ come from the germline V gene. Trimming removed 5 bases from V and 2 bases from J; junction bases left unmatched: 5. The CDR3 DNA reads TGCGCCAGCAGAACCGGGACAGCCACAGATACGCAGTATTTT. Protein: CASRTGTATDTQYF. Supplemented by reference TRBV5-1 and TRBJ2-3, the full variable domain reads KAGVTQTPRYLIKTRGQQVTLSCSPISGHRSVSWYQQTPGQGLQFLFEYFSETQRNKGNFPGRFSGRQFSNSRSEMNVSTLELGDSALYLCASRTGTATDTQYFGPGTRLTVL.

This clonotype came up many times. The V call is TRBV12-3 or TRBV12-4, the J call TRBJ1-4; D call uncertain. CDR3 length: 14 amino acids. V dropped 8 bases and J dropped 1 base, with 11 bases sitting between them. CDR3 bases: TGTGCCAGCGGCTGGTCGGTAACTAATGAAAAACTGTTTTTT. It specifies CASGWSVTNEKLFF.

There are many counts of this clonotype. This chain joins TRBV6-5 and TRBJ2-1, with 10 nucleotides matching TRBD2. The CDR3 contains 17 residues. With 2 bases clipped from V and 9 bases from J, the junction kept 13 bases outside the gene matches. CDR1 and CDR2 (germline): MNHEY, SVGAGI. CDR3 loop: CASSYRPGAGGLSEQFF. As DNA, the CDR3 is TGTGCCAGCAGTTACAGGCCCGGAGCGGGGGGGCTCAGTGAGCAGTTCTTC.

This clonotype was recorded a few times. The rearrangement links TRBV6-1 to TRBJ2-3, with 7 bases matching TRBD2. CDR3 length: 16 residues. CDR1 MNHNS and CDR2 SASEGT come from the germline V gene. V trimming: 6 bases; J trimming: 2 bases; junction bases outside the gene matches: 11. CDR3 region: CASSPSGGPPTDTQYF. DNA for the CDR3: TGTGCCAGCAGCCCTTCGGGGGGACCTCCCACAGATACGCAGTATTTT.

This clonotype appeared many times. V usage is TRBV28 and J usage is TRBJ1-1; TRBD1 is a possible D gene (5 bases). Trimming pared 6 bases from V and 0 bases from J, leaving 11 bases between. This CDR3 contains 14 residues. From germline, CDR1 is MDHEN and CDR2 SYDVKM. For the CDR3, the DNA is TGTGCCAGCAGCCCAGGGAGCCTGAACACTGAAGCTTTCTTT. It is translated as CASSPGSLNTEAFF.

This clonotype was detected only a few times. V gene TRBV7-3 combines with J gene TRBJ2-4; D possibly uses TRBD1 or TRBD2 (5 bases each). The CDR3 totals 14 residues. Trimming took 0 bases from V and 7 from J, leaving 10 bases between them. Germline CDR1 SGHTA, CDR2 FQGTGA. The CDR3 loop reads CASSLTGWGNIQYF. The CDR3 DNA reads TGTGCCAGCAGCTTAACGGGTTGGGGGAACATTCAGTACTTC.

The chain recombines TRBV4-1 with TRBJ2-3, with a possible D match to TRBD1 (5 bases). Between the trimmed V and J ends, which lost 3 bases and 2 bases, there was a span of 12 bases. This CDR3 is built from 15 residues. The germline V gene encodes CDR1 MGHRA and CDR2 YSYEKL. The CDR3 DNA sequence: TGCGCCAGCAGCCAGGGTGAGGACATCACAGATACGCAGTATTTT. Its translation is CASSQGEDITDTQYF.

This clonotype was counted at least ten times. The chain links TRBV15 to TRBJ1-1; 12 positions agree with TRBD1. With 3 bases clipped from V and 3 bases from J, the junction kept 8 bases outside the gene matches. The CDR3 covers 17 residues. Germline values: CDR1 LNHNV, CDR2 YYDKDF (reference sequence). This CDR3 reads CATSSSGQGALYTEAFF. The CDR3 coding sequence is TGTGCCACCAGCAGCTCGGGACAGGGGGCGCTTTACACTGAAGCTTTCTTT.

This clonotype was picked up many times. The chain employs TRBV15 and TRBJ2-5, with D tentatively TRBD2 (5 bases). CDR3 length: 16 residues. The germline V gene encodes CDR1 LNHNV and CDR2 YYDKDF (reference sequence). Between the trimmed V and J ends, which lost 2 bases and 1 base, there was a span of 14 bases. In DNA form, the CDR3 reads TGTGCCACCAGCAGACGTACCAGAGGGCTCCAAGAGACCCAGTACTTC. It codes for CATSRRTRGLQETQYF.